The rows below give T cell receptor beta chains drawn from one sample of a study of control samples from healthy donors and cancer patients. Produced via immunoSEQ multiplex PCR; TCRdb's table is partial and in-frame only. The table records about 120,000 clones, around 89% of them present only once. Sequencing was carried out using blood. The receptors shown here come from a woman in her 70s in good health. Both conserved end residues are part of each CDR3. The D gene is left open where the match is weak. Expanded clones get a size class; other rows say once, few or many, or leave the size out.

once	-	TRBV19	TRBJ2-7	CASSITGRSGEQYF	TGTGCCAGTAGTATTACGGGACGGAGTGGCGAGCAGTACTTC
-	-	TRBV18	TRBJ2-5	CASSNMGGRETQYF	TGTGCCAGCTCAAACATGGGGGGTCGGGAGACCCAGTACTTC
-	-	TRBV19	TRBJ2-1	CASSPRGGEQFF	TGTGCCAGTAGTCCGCGGGGTGGTGAGCAGTTCTTC
once	-	TRBV7-2	TRBJ2-5	CASTQGGETQYF	TGTGCCAGCACACAGGGAGGCGAGACCCAGTACTTC
-	-	TRBV4-3	TRBJ1-3	CASSQDTPGGSGNTIYF	TGCGCCAGCAGCCAAGACACCCCGGGGGGCTCTGGAAACACCATATATTTT
-	TRBD1	TRBV7-9	TRBJ2-1	CASSVWTGSTYNEQFF	TGTGCCAGCAGCGTCTGGACAGGGAGCACCTACAATGAGCAGTTCTTC
-	TRBD2	TRBV2	TRBJ2-5	CASDSGGAGKETQYF	TGTGCCAGCGATAGCGGGGGGGCTGGGAAAGAGACCCAGTACTTC
-	-	TRBV9	TRBJ1-1	CAGSVDIGQNTEAFF	TGTGCCGGCAGCGTAGACATAGGACAGAACACTGAAGCTTTCTTT
-	-	TRBV7-2	TRBJ1-1	CASSFDINTEAFF	TGTGCCAGCAGCTTCGACATAAACACTGAAGCTTTCTTT
-	TRBD1	TRBV2	TRBJ1-5	CATSGQGAGSQPQHF	TGTGCCACCTCGGGACAGGGGGCAGGAAGTCAGCCCCAGCATTTT
-	-	TRBV5-1	TRBJ2-5	CASRRDGHQETQYF	TGCGCCAGCCGACGGGACGGACACCAAGAGACCCAGTACTTC
-	-	TRBV10-3	TRBJ1-5	CAISGGGRGNQPQHF	TGTGCCATCAGTGGTGGGGGTAGAGGCAATCAGCCCCAGCATTTT
-	-	TRBV15	TRBJ1-1	CATSSAGGTEAFF	TGTGCCACCAGCAGTGCGGGGGGCACTGAAGCTTTCTTT
once	-	TRBV19	TRBJ1-4	CASSIDGGGRTNEKLFF	TGTGCCAGTAGTATAGATGGGGGGGGGCGAACTAATGAAAAACTGTTTTTT
-	-	TRBV19	TRBJ1-1	CASTLGPTREAFF	TGTGCCAGTACATTAGGACCGACACGGGAAGCTTTCTTT
-	-	TRBV20-1	TRBJ2-3	CSARPTDTQYF	TGCAGTGCTAGACCCACAGATACGCAGTATTTT
-	-	TRBV29-1	TRBJ2-5	CSVGWGPGETQYF	TGCAGCGTTGGTTGGGGGCCCGGGGAGACCCAGTACTTC
-	-	TRBV19	TRBJ1-5	CASIPREPVSNQPQHF	TGTGCCAGTATCCCAAGGGAGCCTGTTAGCAATCAGCCCCAGCATTTT
-	-	TRBV7-6	TRBJ1-3	CASSPHEGRAGNTIYF	TGTGCCAGCAGCCCCCATGAGGGCAGGGCGGGGAACACCATATATTTT
-	-	TRBV10-2	TRBJ2-7	CASREPTYEQYF	TGCGCCAGCAGGGAACCGACCTACGAGCAGTACTTC
-	-	TRBV9	TRBJ2-5	CASSGQPQETQYF	TGTGCCAGCAGCGGACAGCCCCAAGAGACCCAGTACTTC
few	-	TRBV4-2	TRBJ2-7	CASSHLLRQRYEQYF	TGTGCCAGCAGCCACCTCCTGAGACAGCGCTACGAGCAGTACTTC
-	TRBD2	TRBV4-1	TRBJ2-3	CASSQDQGLAGRTDTQYF	TGCGCCAGCAGCCAAGATCAGGGGTTAGCGGGGCGCACAGATACGCAGTATTTT
few	-	TRBV10-3	TRBJ2-7	CAISGKGGHPYEQYF	TGTGCCATCAGTGGGAAGGGGGGCCACCCCTACGAGCAGTACTTC
-	TRBD1	TRBV5-1	TRBJ2-2	CASSRPRDRSDTGELFF	TGCGCCAGCAGCAGGCCCCGGGACAGGTCGGACACCGGGGAGCTGTTTTTT
-	TRBD1	TRBV18	TRBJ2-7	CASSPPTGAGSEQYF	TGTGCCAGCTCACCACCGACAGGGGCAGGCTCCGAGCAGTACTTC
-	-	TRBV27	TRBJ2-7	CASSDWQGGYEQYF	TGTGCCAGCAGCGACTGGCAGGGTGGTTACGAGCAGTACTTC
-	-	TRBV5-6	TRBJ2-3	CASSTAVGTGDTQYF	TGTGCCAGCAGCACGGCAGTGGGCACCGGGGATACGCAGTATTTT
-	TRBD1	TRBV2	TRBJ1-4	CASNPQGVANEKLFF	TGTGCCAGCAACCCTCAGGGGGTCGCTAATGAAAAACTGTTTTTT
few	-	TRBV4-2	TRBJ1-2	CASSATPLKTNYGYTF	TGTGCCAGCAGCGCTACACCTCTGAAGACTAACTATGGCTACACCTTC
-	-	TRBV7-9	TRBJ1-1	CASTGRTMNTEAFF	TGTGCCAGCACAGGGCGCACGATGAACACTGAAGCTTTCTTT
-	TRBD1	TRBV28	TRBJ2-5	CASSLSGQGSQTQYF	TGTGCCAGCAGTTTAAGTGGACAGGGGTCGCAGACCCAGTACTTC
-	-	TRBV10-1	TRBJ1-4	CASSESGVSEEKLFF	TGCGCCAGCAGTGAGTCCGGGGTCTCGGAGGAAAAACTGTTTTTT
-	-	TRBV5-8	TRBJ1-1	CASSFQGRERTEAFF	TGTGCCAGCAGCTTTCAGGGCCGGGAGCGCACTGAAGCTTTCTTT
-	TRBD1	TRBV14	TRBJ1-6	CASSQTGGPYNSPLHF	TGTGCCAGCAGCCAAACAGGGGGTCCCTATAATTCACCCCTCCACTTT
-	-	TRBV5-4	TRBJ1-2	CASSPDASYGYTF	TGTGCCAGCAGCCCGGATGCTTCCTATGGCTACACCTTC
-	-	TRBV10-2	TRBJ1-2	CAIPPSGSPSYGYTF	TGCGCCATTCCCCCCTCGGGCTCCCCGTCATATGGCTACACCTTC
-	-	TRBV12-3/TRBV12-4	TRBJ1-3	CASSGSRAKSYF	TGTGCCAGCAGTGGGTCCCGGGCAAAGAGTTATTTT
-	TRBD1	TRBV10-3	TRBJ1-2	CAISESGDSYGYTF	TGTGCCATCAGTGAGTCAGGGGACAGCTATGGCTACACCTTC
-	TRBD1	TRBV3-1/TRBV3-2	TRBJ1-6	CASRERGQYNSPLHF	TGTGCCAGCAGAGAACGGGGACAGTATAATTCACCCCTCCACTTT
-	-	TRBV2	TRBJ1-6	CASSPGRNNSPLHF	TGTGCCAGCAGCCCCGGACGGAATAATTCACCCCTCCACTTT
few	-	TRBV3-1/TRBV3-2	TRBJ1-1	CASSQDRGGSTEAFF	TGTGCCAGCAGCCAAGATCGGGGGGGTAGCACTGAAGCTTTCTTT
-	-	TRBV27	TRBJ2-1	CASSLSGGNEQFF	TGTGCCAGCAGTTTATCAGGTGGGAATGAGCAGTTCTTC
-	TRBD1	TRBV7-8	TRBJ1-2	CASSPRTGWNGYTF	TGTGCCAGCAGCCCTCGGACAGGGTGGAATGGCTACACCTTC
-	TRBD1	TRBV27	TRBJ1-6	CANRQGARNNSPLHF	TGTGCCAACAGACAGGGGGCGAGAAATAATTCACCCCTCCACTTT
-	TRBD2	TRBV7-9	TRBJ2-5	CASSFRGQKRGGRETQYF	TGTGCCAGCAGCTTTAGGGGCCAGAAGCGGGGGGGCCGAGAGACCCAGTACTTC
-	TRBD1	TRBV4-2	TRBJ1-1	CASSQDPGQRINNMNTEAFF	TGTGCCAGCAGCCAAGATCCGGGACAGCGAATAAACAACATGAATACTGAAGCTTTCTTT
-	-	TRBV4-1	TRBJ1-3	CASSQLKGASGNTIYF	TGCGCCAGCAGCCAACTGAAGGGAGCCTCTGGAAACACCATATATTTT
-	-	TRBV5-1	TRBJ1-1	CASSLQQGNTEAFF	TGCGCCAGCAGCTTGCAACAGGGCAACACTGAAGCTTTCTTT
-	-	TRBV5-4	TRBJ1-6	CASSLRQGDSPLHF	TGTGCCAGCAGCTTGCGTCAGGGAGATTCACCCCTCCACTTT
once	-	TRBV29-1	TRBJ2-3	CSVDTPSDTQYF	TGCAGCGTTGACACACCGTCGGATACGCAGTATTTT
-	TRBD1	TRBV2	TRBJ1-1	CASRTDRGLTEAFF	TGTGCCAGCAGGACTGACAGGGGGCTCACTGAAGCTTTCTTT
-	-	TRBV11-2	TRBJ1-1	CASSPRRINTEAFF	TGTGCCAGCAGCCCAAGGAGGATTAACACTGAAGCTTTCTTT
-	-	TRBV19	TRBJ2-1	CASSIVAGFAYNEQFF	TGTGCCAGTAGTATAGTTGCAGGGTTCGCCTACAATGAGCAGTTCTTC
once	-	TRBV7-2	TRBJ1-1	CASSSMPGGQTEAFF	TGTGCCAGCAGCTCCATGCCGGGGGGGCAGACTGAAGCTTTCTTT
once	-	TRBV14	TRBJ1-2	CASSPRWGGTYSTNYGYTF	TGTGCCAGCAGCCCAAGGTGGGGCGGGACATACTCTACTAACTATGGCTACACCTTC